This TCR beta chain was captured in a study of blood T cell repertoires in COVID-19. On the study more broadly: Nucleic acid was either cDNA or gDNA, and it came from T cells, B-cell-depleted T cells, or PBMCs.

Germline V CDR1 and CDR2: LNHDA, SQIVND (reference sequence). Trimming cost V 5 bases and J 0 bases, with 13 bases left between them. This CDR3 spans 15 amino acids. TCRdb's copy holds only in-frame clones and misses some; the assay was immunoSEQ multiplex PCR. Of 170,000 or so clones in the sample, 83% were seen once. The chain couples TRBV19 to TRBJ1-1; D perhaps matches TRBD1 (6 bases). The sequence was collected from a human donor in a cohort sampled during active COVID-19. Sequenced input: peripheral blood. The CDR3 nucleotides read TGTGCCAGTAGTGTCGGACAGAGCATGAACACTGAAGCTTTCTTT. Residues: CASSVGQSMNTEAFF.